A single sample gave rise to the 30 T cell receptor beta chains below, sequenced in a study of T cells after yellow fever vaccination. In TCRdb, the 5' RACE reads were re-called with MiXCR into one record per CDR3 protein. Altogether tens of thousands of distinct CDR3 sequences are present, approximately 7% being singletons, with the ten largest covering around 34%. The sample consisted of CD8+ T cells sorted from PBMCs, taken 15 days after the yellow fever booster vaccination. The receptors shown here come from a man aged 25 to 40 who received the YFV17D yellow fever vaccine.

This clonotype was recorded at least ten times. The chain carries TRBV7-9 and TRBJ2-1; TRBD2 might be the D (6 bases). V was cut by 5 bases and J by 14 bases, with 22 bases left in between. The CDR3 is 14 residues long. Germline lookup yields CDR1 SEHNR and CDR2 FQNEAQ (reference sequence). The CDR3 DNA follows: TGTGCCAGCAGCCTCACAGCAGAGGGACTTAGGGAGTTCTTC. This encodes CASSLTAEGLREFF.

This clonotype was observed at least ten times. The rearrangement links TRBV10-2 to TRBJ2-7, with D possibly being TRBD1 (5 bases). Germline V gene lookup returns CDR1 WSHSY and CDR2 SAAADI. There are 12 residues in the CDR3. V was cut by 6 bases and J by 1 base, with 7 bases left in between. This chain's CDR3 is CASSRQSYEQYF. In nucleotides, the CDR3 is TGCGCCAGCAGCCGACAGTCCTACGAGCAGTACTTC.

The sample holds many counts of this clonotype. The V and J genes are TRBV7-9 and TRBJ2-7, with D maybe TRBD2 (6 bases). From germline, CDR1 is SEHNR and CDR2 FQNEAQ (reference sequence). The CDR3 runs to 14 residues. The ends were cut back, 1 base at V and 4 bases at J, with 11 bases in the middle. The CDR3 nucleotides are TGTGCCAGCAGCTTAGTGGGAGGCCCGTACGAGCAGTACTTC. Protein sequence: CASSLVGGPYEQYF.

This clonotype was counted ten times or more. V usage is TRBV7-9 and J usage is TRBJ2-2; D not certain. CDR3 length equals 13 residues. The V gene lost 3 bases and the J gene lost 4 bases, with 6 bases spanning the gap. Germline CDR1 SEHNR, CDR2 FQNEAQ (reference sequence). The CDR3 bases are TGTGCCAGCAGCTTTTATGTCACCGGGGAGCTGTTTTTT. Its translation: CASSFYVTGELFF. The full variable domain, completed using reference TRBV7-9 and TRBJ2-2, is DTGVSQNPRHKITKRGQNVTFRCDPISEHNRLYWYRQTLGQGPEFLTYFQNEAQLEKSRLLSDRFSAERPKGSFSTLEIQRTEQGDSAMYLCASSFYVTGELFFGEGSRLTVL.

This clonotype was recorded at least ten times. This chain connects TRBV29-1 to TRBJ2-1; D gene uncertain. This CDR3 region has 10 residues. V dropped 5 bases and J dropped 8 bases, with 7 bases sitting between them. Germline values: CDR1 SQVTM, CDR2 ANQGSEA. The CDR3 DNA is TGCAGCGTTTCTGGCTATGAGCAGTTCTTC. Translation: CSVSGYEQFF.

This clonotype was seen many times. The V and J genes are TRBV29-1 and TRBJ2-5, with 7 bases matching TRBD1. Germline values: CDR1 SQVTM, CDR2 ANQGSEA. The CDR3 covers 12 residues. V lost 6 bases, J lost 5 bases, and 6 bases stayed unmatched. The CDR3 loop reads CSVITGEETQYF. The CDR3 region has the DNA TGCAGCGTAATAACAGGGGAGGAGACCCAGTACTTC.

This clonotype was detected ten times or more. The rearrangement joins TRBV28 to TRBJ1-3, with a possible D match to TRBD1 (5 bases). The CDR3 spans 12 residues. V was clipped by 2 bases and J by 8 bases, with 7 bases between them. The germline gives CDR1 MDHEN, CDR2 SYDVKM. CDR3 amino acids: CASSLQGHTIYF. CDR3 in DNA: TGTGCCAGCAGTTTACAGGGCCACACCATATATTTT. The full variable domain, in which reference TRBV28 and TRBJ1-3 provide the parts outside the CDR3, is DVKVTQSSRYLVKRTGEKVFLECVQDMDHENMFWYRQDPGLGLRLIYFSYDVKMKEKGDIPEGYSVSREKKERFSLILESASTNQTSMYLCASSLQGHTIYFGEGSWLTVV.

There are many counts of this clonotype. The V and J genes are TRBV6-2 or TRBV6-3 and TRBJ2-1; D possibly corresponds to TRBD2 (6 bases). The CDR3 is 14 amino acids. V was cut by 6 bases and J by 8 bases, with 17 bases left in between. Per the germline V gene, CDR1 is MNHEY and CDR2 is SVGEGT. The chain's CDR3 is CASSHGGSGYEQFF. CDR3 coding DNA: TGTGCCAGCAGCCATGGGGGGAGTGGCTATGAGCAGTTCTTC.

The CDR3 DNA is TGTGCCAGCACCCTACAGATGGCAGATACGCAGTATTTT. This translates into CASTLQMADTQYF. The gene calls are TRBV6-2 or TRBV6-3 and TRBJ2-3; D is undetermined. The CDR3 has 13 amino acids. V was cut by 7 bases and J by 4 bases, with 12 bases left in between. CDR1 and CDR2 (germline): MNHEY, SVGEGT.

This clonotype showed up many times. The rearrangement joins TRBV30 to TRBJ1-2; the D is unclear. The germline CDR1 and CDR2 sequences are GTSNPN and SVGIG (reference sequence). V lost 1 base, J lost 3 bases, and 3 bases lay in between. This CDR3 is built from 11 residues. Written as DNA, the CDR3 is TGTGCCTGGAGTGAGGACTATGGCTACACCTTC. Its translation is CAWSEDYGYTF.

This clonotype was counted ten times or more. The V call is TRBV7-9, the J call TRBJ1-2; tentative D call: TRBD1 (5 bases). This CDR3 has 16 residues. CDR1 and CDR2 (germline): SEHNR, FQNEAQ (reference sequence). The V end lost 4 bases, the J end lost 3 bases, and 18 bases lay between the germline ends. CDR3 sequence: CASSSGPAGGDYGYTF. The CDR3 nucleotides read TGTGCCAGCAGCTCAGGGCCCGCCGGAGGCGACTATGGCTACACCTTC.

This clonotype was counted many times. The rearrangement links TRBV10-3 to TRBJ2-7; D uncertain. Per germline, CDR1 ENHRY and CDR2 SYGVKD. The CDR3 contains 13 residues. V lost 4 bases and J lost 3, with 10 bases in between. The CDR3 loop is CAISVGQLYEQYF. DNA for the CDR3: TGTGCCATCAGTGTTGGGCAGCTCTACGAGCAGTACTTC.

This clonotype was seen at least ten times. V is TRBV6-1 and J is TRBJ1-3; D gene uncertain. Germline V gene sequence: CDR1 MNHNS, CDR2 SASEGT. The CDR3 totals 16 residues. V was cut by 4 bases and J by 4 bases, with 17 bases left in between. CDR3 bases: TGTGCCAGCAGTGGTTCAAAGGTTACAGCGGGAAACACCATATATTTT. It specifies CASSGSKVTAGNTIYF.

This clonotype occurred many times. The V and J genes are TRBV10-3 and TRBJ1-2; D not resolved. V lost 10 bases and J lost 6, with 18 bases in between. The V gene's germline CDR1 is ENHRY and CDR2 SYGVKD. The CDR3 contains 13 residues. CDR3 protein: CATGRDEDDGYTF. In DNA form, the CDR3 reads TGTGCCACTGGGCGGGATGAGGACGATGGCTACACCTTC.

This clonotype came up many times. This chain links TRBV12-3 or TRBV12-4 with TRBJ2-5, with a tentative D call TRBD1 (6 bases). Trimming removed 5 bases at V and 3 bases at J, with 13 bases between. This CDR3 contains 14 residues. The CDR3 bases are TGTGCCAGCAGTCCGCCTTCAGGGGAAGAGACCCAGTACTTC. This codes for CASSPPSGEETQYF.

This clonotype was seen ten or more times. The chain is built from TRBV5-6 and TRBJ2-3; 13 positions agree with TRBD2. Germline V gene sequence: CDR1 SGHDT, CDR2 YYEEEE. V dropped 4 bases and J dropped 0; count of bases not matched to a gene: 11. The CDR3 consists of 19 residues. CDR3 sequence reads: CASSGLGLAGVGSTDTQYF. The CDR3 region has the DNA TGTGCCAGCAGCGGACTCGGACTAGCGGGAGTCGGGAGCACAGATACGCAGTATTTT.

Ten or more counts support this clonotype. The chain uses TRBV7-2 and TRBJ2-1, with a possible D match to TRBD1 (6 bases). Per germline, CDR1 SGHTA and CDR2 FQGNSA. The length of the CDR3 is 15 residues. The V gene lost 4 bases and the J gene lost 8 bases, with 18 bases spanning the gap. The chain's CDR3 is CASSWGRAPLDEQFF. CDR3 nucleotides: TGTGCCAGCAGCTGGGGGCGGGCCCCTCTCGATGAGCAGTTCTTC.

This clonotype was counted ten times or more. J is TRBJ1-5 and V is TRBV27, with TRBD1 matching over 8 bases. CDR1 MNHEY and CDR2 SMNVEV come from the germline V gene (reference sequence). V dropped 8 bases and J dropped 6; count of bases not matched to a gene: 21. This CDR3 has 18 residues. As DNA, the CDR3 is TGTGCCAGCGGAACCCTCCAGGGGGCGACTACGACGGGTCAGCCCCAGCATTTT. Amino acid sequence: CASGTLQGATTTGQPQHF.

This clonotype was observed at least ten times. This chain links TRBV6-1 with TRBJ2-5; 11 bases line up with TRBD2. The CDR3 has 15 residues. CDR1 is MNHNS and CDR2 is SASEGT in the germline V gene. V lost 6 bases and J lost 1; bases outside the gene matches: 4. CDR3 nucleotide sequence: TGTGCCAGCAGGGGACTAGCGGTGAGCCAAGAGACCCAGTACTTC. Its protein product is CASRGLAVSQETQYF.

In this sample, this clonotype turned up many times. The J gene is TRBJ2-1, the V gene TRBV7-2; 7 bases map to TRBD2. Germline lookup yields CDR1 SGHTA and CDR2 FQGNSA. With 3 bases clipped from V and 10 bases from J, the junction kept 3 bases outside the gene matches. The CDR3 has 12 residues. CDR3 coding DNA: TGTGCCAGCAGCTTTGCAGCGGGGGAGCAGTTCTTC. This codes for CASSFAAGEQFF.

This clonotype was detected many times. The chain uses TRBV24-1 and TRBJ2-1; 8 bases agree with TRBD1. In germline, CDR1 is KGHDR, CDR2 SFDVKD. V gave up 3 bases and J gave up 5 bases; unmatched junction bases: 2. The CDR3 is made up of 14 amino acids. CDR3 in amino acids: CATSDGQGNNEQFF. CDR3 in DNA: TGTGCCACCAGTGATGGACAGGGCAACAATGAGCAGTTCTTC.

The chain combines TRBV20-1 with TRBJ2-7; 7 bases are a match to TRBD2. V lost 2 bases, J lost 3 bases, and 10 bases stayed unmatched. Germline V gives CDR1 DFQATT, CDR2 SNEGSKA (reference sequence). This CDR3 spans 15 amino acids. CDR3 residues: CSARPTSVTLYEQYF. In nucleotides, the CDR3 is TGCAGTGCTAGACCTACTAGCGTCACTCTCTACGAGCAGTACTTC.

This clonotype was counted ten times or more. The rearrangement links TRBV18 to TRBJ2-7; D may be TRBD1 (5 bases). This CDR3 contains 15 residues. Deletions cut 0 bases from V and 0 bases from J, with 9 bases between. From germline, CDR1 is KGHSH and CDR2 LQKENI. In DNA, the CDR3 is TGTGCCAGCTCACCACCGGGGCTAACCTCCTACGAGCAGTACTTC. Encoded protein: CASSPPGLTSYEQYF.

As regards this clonotype: Possible read error: a much larger clone is one base away. The chain has TRBV29-1 and TRBJ1-2; D unresolved. This CDR3 has 13 amino acids. CDR1 SQVTM and CDR2 ANQGSEA come from the germline V gene. The CDR3 here is CGVPGFGDYGYTF. Here the CDR3 DNA reads TGCGGCGTGCCGGGATTCGGGGACTATGGCTACACCTTC. Combining the CDR3 with reference TRBV29-1 and TRBJ1-2 gives the whole variable domain SAVISQKPSRDICQRGTSLTIQCQVDSQVTMMFWYRQQPGQSLTLIATANQGSEATYESGFVIDKFPISRPNLTFSTLTVSNMSPEDSSIYLCGVPGFGDYGYTFGSGTRLTVV.

This clonotype has a count of ten or more. This chain links TRBV27 with TRBJ2-2; no clear D. Trimming removed 1 base from V and 1 base from J, with 4 bases in between. This CDR3 has 14 amino acids. Germline V gene sequence: CDR1 MNHEY, CDR2 SMNVEV (reference sequence). CDR3 nucleotide sequence: TGTGCCAGCAGTTTATTGGGGAACACCGGGGAGCTGTTTTTT. It is translated as CASSLLGNTGELFF.

The sample holds many counts of this clonotype. The chain recombines TRBV6-5 with TRBJ2-3, with D unresolved. The ends were cut back, 7 bases at V and 5 bases at J, with 7 bases in the middle. The CDR3 runs 11 residues. The V gene's germline CDR1 is MNHEY and CDR2 SVGAGI. CDR3 loop: CASILGDTQYF. The CDR3, as DNA: TGTGCCAGCATTCTGGGAGATACGCAGTATTTT.

This clonotype occurred many times. CDR3 region: CASRIDALNTEAFF. The CDR3 coding sequence is TGTGCCAGCAGGATCGACGCACTGAACACTGAAGCTTTCTTT. V is TRBV6-1 and J is TRBJ1-1, with D uncertain. V lost 6 bases and J lost 0, with 11 bases in between. Germline V lookup: CDR1 MNHNS, CDR2 SASEGT. This CDR3 has 14 amino acids.

The chain recombines TRBV7-2 with TRBJ2-3, with 8 positions matching TRBD2. After removal of 6 bases from V and 4 bases from J, the junction contained 18 bases not matched to a gene. CDR3 length: 18 residues. Germline loops: CDR1 SGHTA, CDR2 FQGNSA. As DNA, the CDR3 is TGTGCCAGCAGACCCGGGCTAGCGGGCCCCTGGGGCGCAGATACGCAGTATTTT. Translated, it gives CASRPGLAGPWGADTQYF.

This clonotype was seen at least ten times. This rearrangement joins TRBV12-3 or TRBV12-4 to TRBJ2-3; D not resolved. The CDR3 is 11 amino acids. Trimming cost V 5 bases and J 0 bases, with 0 bases left between them. The CDR3 region has the DNA TGTGCCAGCAGTAGCACAGATACGCAGTATTTT. Protein product: CASSSTDTQYF.

Only a few counts were recorded for this clonotype. The chain has TRBV29-1 and TRBJ2-3, with a weak D call TRBD2 (5 bases). The ends were cut back, 7 bases at V and 0 bases at J, with 14 bases in the middle. Germline V CDR1 and CDR2: SQVTM, ANQGSEA. This CDR3 is 14 amino acids long. CDR3 amino acids: CSATRADSTDTQYF. DNA of the CDR3: TGCAGCGCCACCAGAGCGGATAGCACAGATACGCAGTATTTT.